This T cell receptor beta chain was retrieved from a study of shared T cell receptors in the human thymus. This CDR3 has 13 residues. J gave up 10 bases and V 6 bases, and 9 bases lay outside the gene matches. The V gene's germline CDR1 is MNHNY and CDR2 SVGAGI (reference sequence). TCRdb's copy holds only in-frame clones and misses some; the assay was immunoSEQ multiplex PCR. The table includes some 700,000 clones, 80% to 90% detected once. These data also formed part of another study, on human thymus T cells.

The clonotype originates from a girl under two years old with a congenital heart defect. The chain employs TRBV6-6 and TRBJ1-1; 9 bases map to TRBD1. The sample taken for sequencing was thymocytes. The CDR3: CASSSGTGMPAFF. The CDR3 coding sequence is TGTGCCAGCAGCTCCGGGACAGGGATGCCAGCTTTCTTT.